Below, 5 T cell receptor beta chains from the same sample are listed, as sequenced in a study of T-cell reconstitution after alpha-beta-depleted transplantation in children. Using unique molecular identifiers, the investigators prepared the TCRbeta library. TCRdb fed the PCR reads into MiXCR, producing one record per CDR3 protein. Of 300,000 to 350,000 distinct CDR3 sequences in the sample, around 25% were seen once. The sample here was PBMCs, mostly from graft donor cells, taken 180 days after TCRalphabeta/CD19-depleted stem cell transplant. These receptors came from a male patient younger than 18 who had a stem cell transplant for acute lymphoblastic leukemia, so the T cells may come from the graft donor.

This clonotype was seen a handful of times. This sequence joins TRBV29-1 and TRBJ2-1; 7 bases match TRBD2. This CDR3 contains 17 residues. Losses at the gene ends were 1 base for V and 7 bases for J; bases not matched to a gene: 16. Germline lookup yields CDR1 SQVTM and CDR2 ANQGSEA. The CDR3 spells CSVEGGVAGWFANEQFF. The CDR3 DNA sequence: TGCAGCGTTGAAGGGGGGGTAGCGGGCTGGTTTGCAAATGAGCAGTTCTTC.

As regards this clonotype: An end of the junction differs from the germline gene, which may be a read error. The CDR3 DNA is TGTGCCATCAGTGAGTCGGAGGGACAGCACTTC. This sequence encodes CAISESEGQHF. This chain joins TRBV10-3 and TRBJ2-7, with D tentatively TRBD1 (7 bases). Germline assignment: CDR1 ENHRY and CDR2 SYGVKD. The CDR3 spans 11 residues.

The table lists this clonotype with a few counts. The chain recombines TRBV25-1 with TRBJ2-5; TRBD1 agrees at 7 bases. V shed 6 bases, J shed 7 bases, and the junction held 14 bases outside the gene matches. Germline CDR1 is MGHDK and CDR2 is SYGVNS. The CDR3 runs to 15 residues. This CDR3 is CASSDPGQPIGTQYF. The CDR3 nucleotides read TGTGCCAGCAGCGACCCGGGACAGCCAATTGGGACCCAGTACTTC.

The CDR3 here is CASSRFTSGISNEQFF. The CDR3 DNA is TGTGCCAGCAGTCGTTTCACTAGCGGGATAAGTAATGAGCAGTTCTTC. The chain employs TRBV7-3 and TRBJ2-1, with 10 nucleotides matching TRBD2. Trimming took 6 bases from V and 7 from J; bases not matched to a gene: 12. The CDR3 covers 16 residues. Germline lookup yields CDR1 SGHTA and CDR2 FQGTGA.

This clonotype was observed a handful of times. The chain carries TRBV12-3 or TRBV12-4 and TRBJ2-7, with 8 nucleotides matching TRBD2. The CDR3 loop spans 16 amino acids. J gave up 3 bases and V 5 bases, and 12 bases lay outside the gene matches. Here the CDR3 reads CASSPTSGRRDYEQYF. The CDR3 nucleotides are TGTGCCAGCAGTCCGACGAGCGGGAGAAGGGACTACGAGCAGTACTTC.